This is a list of T cell receptor beta chains from one sample in a study of T cell clonotyping in hematopoietic cell transplantation. Method: immunoSEQ multiplex PCR; TCRdb's copy keeps in-frame clones and lacks some. The data show 13,000 or so clones, with 80% to 85% seen just once and 15% to 20% held by the top ten. Sequences were derived from peripheral blood mononuclear cells, sampled before stem cell transplant. Receptor source: a man in his sixties with acute myeloid leukemia. Some clones in this sample may be carry-over from other donors' samples. The CDR3 runs from the conserved cysteine through the conserved F or W. D genes are given only for firm matches. The size of a clone is reported for some rows only, either as once, few or many, or as a class for expanded clones.

medium-sized	-	TRBV19	TRBJ2-5	TGTGCGACGGGGGAGAACCAAGAGACCCAGTACTTC	CATGENQETQYF
-	TRBD1	TRBV2	TRBJ1-5	TGTGCCAGCAGTGGAATGACAGGGGGCAATCAGCCCCAGCATTTT	CASSGMTGGNQPQHF
-	-	TRBV5-6	TRBJ2-5	TGTGCCAGCAGCTTGGTAGGACAAGAGACCCAGTACTTC	CASSLVGQETQYF
-	TRBD2	TRBV6-5	TRBJ2-5	TGTGCCAGCAGTTCTAGCGGGGGTCGGGTAGAGACCCAGTACTTC	CASSSSGGRVETQYF
-	-	TRBV15	TRBJ1-4	TGTGCCACCAGCAGAGTGGGGTTAAGAAGCCCGAATGAAAAACTGTTTTTT	CATSRVGLRSPNEKLFF
once	-	TRBV5-1	TRBJ1-2	TGCGCCAGCAGCTTGGGCAGGGACCCACTCAACTATGGCTACACCTTC	CASSLGRDPLNYGYTF
-	-	TRBV19	TRBJ2-3	TGTGCCAGTAACGGTGCCAACACAGATACGCAGTATTTT	CASNGANTDTQYF
-	-	TRBV30	TRBJ1-2	TGTGCCTGGAGCCGCAGACAGCAGGGGAGATCTGGCTACACCTTC	CAWSRRQQGRSGYTF
-	-	TRBV10-3	TRBJ2-1	TGTGCCAGCGGGGACAGTGGCTACAATGAGCAGTTCTTC	CASGDSGYNEQFF
-	TRBD1	TRBV9	TRBJ1-4	TGTGCCAGCAGCTCCGGACAGGCTTATAATGAAAAACTGTTTTTT	CASSSGQAYNEKLFF
-	-	TRBV5-1	TRBJ1-4	TGCGCCAGCAGCTCCGGGGACCGCGTCAAAGGGGAAAAACTGTTTTTT	CASSSGDRVKGEKLFF
once	-	TRBV13	TRBJ1-2	TGTGCCAGCAGTTACAGGGAGGTCGATGGCTACACCTTC	CASSYREVDGYTF
-	TRBD1	TRBV9	TRBJ2-4	TGTGCCAGCAGCGTAGACGTTAGGGGGCATGGAAACATTCAGTACTTC	CASSVDVRGHGNIQYF
-	-	TRBV6-5	TRBJ1-1	TGTGCCAGCACCCCGGACGGGGGTATGAACACTGAAGCTTTCTTT	CASTPDGGMNTEAFF
-	-	TRBV5-1	TRBJ2-5	TGCGCCAGCAGCTTGTCGGGAGCAGAGACCCAGTACTTC	CASSLSGAETQYF
-	-	TRBV6-6	TRBJ2-1	TGTGCCAGCAGTTACACTGGGGGACCTAACAATGAGCAGTTCTTC	CASSYTGGPNNEQFF
-	TRBD1	TRBV29-1	TRBJ1-2	TGCAGCGTTGAACCCACAGGGGGCGGCTATGGCTACACCTTC	CSVEPTGGGYGYTF
few	-	TRBV7-6	TRBJ1-1	TGTGCCAGCAGCTTAGATGTCAACACTGAAGCTTTCTTT	CASSLDVNTEAFF
-	-	TRBV4-3	TRBJ1-1	TGCGCCAGCAGCCACGGACAAACGAACACTGAAGCTTTCTTT	CASSHGQTNTEAFF
-	-	TRBV7-2	TRBJ1-5	TGTGCCAGCAGCTTAGGGGGGATTCAGCCCCAGCATTTT	CASSLGGIQPQHF
once	TRBD2	TRBV5-1	TRBJ2-7	TGCGCCAGCAGCCCCGGGACTGTACGCGCGGGGGACGAGCAGTACTTC	CASSPGTVRAGDEQYF
-	-	TRBV19	TRBJ2-3	TGTGCCAGTAGTATCCGTCCAGGGTGGGAAGATACGCAGTATTTT	CASSIRPGWEDTQYF
-	-	TRBV6-5	TRBJ2-1	TGTGCCAGCAGTTTATATCCTTACTCCTACAATGAGCAGTTCTTC	CASSLYPYSYNEQFF
-	-	TRBV5-1	TRBJ2-1	TGCGCCAGCGTCGCAGGTGCAGCTAACAATGAGCAGTTCTTC	CASVAGAANNEQFF
-	-	TRBV10-3	TRBJ1-5	TGTGCCATCAGTGATTCCAATCAGCCCCAGCATTTT	CAISDSNQPQHF
-	TRBD1	TRBV5-1	TRBJ1-2	TGCGCCAGCAGCATGGGACAGACTCACTATGGCTACACCTTC	CASSMGQTHYGYTF
-	-	TRBV19	TRBJ1-3	TGTGCCAGTAGTATTTTCGGCAGGGATGTACCTGGAAACACCATATATTTT	CASSIFGRDVPGNTIYF
-	-	TRBV7-8	TRBJ1-1	TGTGCCAGCAGCTTAGAATTGCGGGGGGGCACTGAAGCTTTCTTT	CASSLELRGGTEAFF
-	-	TRBV2	TRBJ1-4	TGTGCCAGCAGCGGCAGGTCTCTCGGGGAAAAACTGTTTTTT	CASSGRSLGEKLFF
-	TRBD1	TRBV7-8	TRBJ1-5	TGTGCCAGCAGCCCCGGGACAGGGAATCAGCCCCAGCATTTT	CASSPGTGNQPQHF
-	-	TRBV14	TRBJ2-7	TGTGCCAGCAGCCAAATCGAGAACACAAGGGACGAGCAGTACTTC	CASSQIENTRDEQYF
-	TRBD1	TRBV30	TRBJ2-7	TGTGCCTGGGGGACAGGGGGGTGGGAGCAGTACTTC	CAWGTGGWEQYF
-	-	TRBV7-9	TRBJ1-4	TGTGCCAGCAGCTTCGGTGGGGAAAAACTGTTTTTT	CASSFGGEKLFF
-	-	TRBV9	TRBJ2-2	TGTGCCAGCAGCGTAGAGAGGGACCGGGGGTCCACCGGGGAGCTGTTTTTT	CASSVERDRGSTGELFF
-	-	TRBV5-1	TRBJ2-5	TGCGCCAGCAGCCTGGATGAGGAGACCCAGTACTTC	CASSLDEETQYF
-	TRBD1	TRBV5-5	TRBJ2-5	TGTGCCAGCAGAGAAAGACAGGGGGCTTGGGAGACCCAGTACTTC	CASRERQGAWETQYF
once	TRBD1	TRBV30	TRBJ1-1	TGTGCCTGGGTAAGGACAGGACAAGACACTGAAGCTTTCTTT	CAWVRTGQDTEAFF
once	TRBD1	TRBV29-1	TRBJ1-1	TGCAGCGTTGACAGGGCAGGGGGTATGGCTTTCTTT	CSVDRAGGMAFF
-	-	TRBV6-1	TRBJ1-4	TGTGCCAGCAGTGAAGACCGAACAACTAATGAAAAACTGTTTTTT	CASSEDRTTNEKLFF
-	TRBD1	TRBV5-1	TRBJ2-7	TGCGCCAGCAGCTTCGAAGGGACAGGGAATTTCCCCTACGAGCAGTACTTC	CASSFEGTGNFPYEQYF
-	-	TRBV10-3	TRBJ1-5	TGTGCCATCAGTGACGGGGGCAATCAGCCCCAGCATTTT	CAISDGGNQPQHF
-	-	TRBV7-2	TRBJ2-1	TGTGCCAGCAGCGGCCGAGCAGCCAATGAGCAGTTCTTC	CASSGRAANEQFF
-	-	TRBV7-8	TRBJ2-7	TGTGCCAGCAGCGCCCGGCGCTTCTCCTACGAGCAGTACTTC	CASSARRFSYEQYF
-	-	TRBV12-2	TRBJ1-4	TGTGCAAGTCGCTTACGCGGGACCTCCAGGGGGCGTGAAAAACTGTTTTTT	CASRLRGTSRGREKLFF
-	-	TRBV14	TRBJ2-2	TGTGCCAGCAGCCAGGGTCTCCCGGGGGATTACACCGGGGAGCTGTTTTTT	CASSQGLPGDYTGELFF
-	-	TRBV11-2	TRBJ2-3	TGTGCCAGCAGCTTAGGAAGGAACGCAGATACGCAGTATTTT	CASSLGRNADTQYF
-	-	TRBV2	TRBJ2-7	TGTGCCAGCAGTCCCGGACAGCCCACCTACGAGCAGTACTTC	CASSPGQPTYEQYF
few	TRBD1	TRBV4-3	TRBJ1-1	TGCGCCAGCAGCCCAGGACAGGGGAACACTGAAGCTTTCTTT	CASSPGQGNTEAFF
-	TRBD1	TRBV27	TRBJ2-7	TGTGCCAGCAGTTGGGGGACAGGCTACGAGCAGTACTTC	CASSWGTGYEQYF
-	-	TRBV4-1	TRBJ1-2	TGCGCCAGCAGCCAAGCCTCGGGTTGGCTCGGAGGCTACACCTTC	CASSQASGWLGGYTF
-	-	TRBV30	TRBJ1-1	TGTGCCTGGAGCCCTCAGGGATCGAAGAACACTGAAGCTTTCTTT	CAWSPQGSKNTEAFF
-	-	TRBV5-1	TRBJ2-3	TGCGCCAGCAGCTTGGGGGGAGACACAGATACGCAGTATTTT	CASSLGGDTDTQYF
-	-	TRBV7-2	TRBJ2-3	TGTGCCAGCAGCTTAAAACCCACAGATACGCAGTATTTT	CASSLKPTDTQYF
-	-	TRBV15	TRBJ1-1	TGTGCCACCAGCAGAGGGGGGCGCCCTGAAGCTTTCTTT	CATSRGGRPEAFF
few	-	TRBV10-3	TRBJ2-1	TGTGCCATCAGTGGCCTTGCTAAGTCCCTAAAGAATGAGCAGTTCTTC	CAISGLAKSLKNEQFF